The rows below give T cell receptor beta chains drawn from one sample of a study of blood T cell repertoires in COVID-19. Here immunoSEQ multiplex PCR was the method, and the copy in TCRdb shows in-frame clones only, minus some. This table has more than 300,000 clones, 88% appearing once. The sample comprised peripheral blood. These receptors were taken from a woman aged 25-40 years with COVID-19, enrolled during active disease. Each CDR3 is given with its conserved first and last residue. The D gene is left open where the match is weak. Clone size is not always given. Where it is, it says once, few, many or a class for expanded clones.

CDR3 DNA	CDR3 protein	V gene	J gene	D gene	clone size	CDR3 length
TGTGCCAGCAGCTTGGGGACAGGGGTATATGGCTACACCTTC	CASSLGTGVYGYTF	TRBV5-4	TRBJ1-2	TRBD1	once	14
TGTGCCAGTAGTATCAGACGGGGCAATCAGCCCCAGCATTTT	CASSIRRGNQPQHF	TRBV19	TRBJ1-5	NA	NA	14
TGTGCCAGCAGTTTGCCGATCAGACTCGCTAATTCACCCCTCCACTTT	CASSLPIRLANSPLHF	TRBV28	TRBJ1-6	NA	NA	16
TGCGCCAGCAGCACCACCAGCAACAGGGGGAACACTGAAGCTTTCTTT	CASSTTSNRGNTEAFF	TRBV4-1	TRBJ1-1	TRBD1	NA	16
TGCGCCAGCAGCCCAACCACAGGGAACTATGGCTACACCTTC	CASSPTTGNYGYTF	TRBV5-1	TRBJ1-2	NA	NA	14
TGTGCCAGCAGCCAGGCCACGGGTGTGGAGCAGTTCTTC	CASSQATGVEQFF	TRBV3-1/TRBV3-2	TRBJ2-1	NA	NA	13
TGTGCCAGCAGGTCCGACAGTTTTAACTATGGCTACACCTTC	CASRSDSFNYGYTF	TRBV2	TRBJ1-2	NA	once	14
TGTGCCAGCAGCGGACAATTTGGCCCCAGGACTGAAGCTTTCTTT	CASSGQFGPRTEAFF	TRBV5-8	TRBJ1-1	NA	few	15
TGTGCCAGTAGTCCAGGGGGAGTTGGAAATAATTCACCCCTCCACTTT	CASSPGGVGNNSPLHF	TRBV19	TRBJ1-6	TRBD1	NA	16
TGCAGCGTTGAAGGTAGTACAGGTCTCTCTGGAAACACCATATATTTT	CSVEGSTGLSGNTIYF	TRBV29-1	TRBJ1-3	NA	NA	16
TGTGCCAGCAGCAAGACTAGCGGGGGGGCTTCGGTTACGCAGTATTTT	CASSKTSGGASVTQYF	TRBV11-2	TRBJ2-3	TRBD2	NA	16
TGTGCCAGTAGTATTGACCCCCCCCGGGGTCGGAATGAGCAGTTCTTC	CASSIDPPRGRNEQFF	TRBV19	TRBJ2-1	NA	NA	16
TGTGCCAGCAGCTGGGGGGTCGGGGACCCCGGGGAGCTGTTTTTT	CASSWGVGDPGELFF	TRBV7-9	TRBJ2-2	NA	once	15
TGTGCCTGGAGTTTCTCGACAGGGTGGACTGAAAAACTGTTTTTT	CAWSFSTGWTEKLFF	TRBV30	TRBJ1-4	TRBD1	NA	15
TGTGCCAGCAGCTTCAGGCGAGGGCGGGGCTCCTACAATGAGCAGTTCTTC	CASSFRRGRGSYNEQFF	TRBV7-9	TRBJ2-1	NA	NA	17
TGTGCCAGCAGCTTCTTCACAGATACGCAGTATTTT	CASSFFTDTQYF	TRBV7-2	TRBJ2-3	NA	NA	12
TGCGCCAGCAGCTTGATGCGGAAAGAGACCCAGTACTTC	CASSLMRKETQYF	TRBV5-1	TRBJ2-5	NA	NA	13
TGTGCCAGCAGCCTACGGACAGGCGGGTGGGTAGGGGGCTACACCTTC	CASSLRTGGWVGGYTF	TRBV3-1/TRBV3-2	TRBJ1-2	TRBD1	NA	16
TGCACCAGCAGCCAAGAATGGACTAGAGTCACAGATACGCAGTATTTT	CTSSQEWTRVTDTQYF	TRBV1	TRBJ2-3	NA	NA	16
TGTGCCAGTAGTATCAGTAGCGGGGGGGCAATAGATACGCAGTATTTT	CASSISSGGAIDTQYF	TRBV19	TRBJ2-3	TRBD2	NA	16
TGTGCCAGCAGCTTAGATGCGAGGACAGGGGGTGAAAAACTGTTTTTT	CASSLDARTGGEKLFF	TRBV11-2	TRBJ1-4	TRBD1	NA	16
TGTGCCAGTAGTCAACAGGGGTGGGGCACTGAAGCTTTCTTT	CASSQQGWGTEAFF	TRBV19	TRBJ1-1	TRBD1	NA	14
TGTGCCAGTAGTATACAGGTGAACACCGGGGAGCTGTTTTTT	CASSIQVNTGELFF	TRBV19	TRBJ2-2	NA	NA	14
TGTGCCAGTAGTATGGGGAGACGATTCTCTGGAAACACCATATATTTT	CASSMGRRFSGNTIYF	TRBV19	TRBJ1-3	NA	NA	16
TGTGCCAGCAGTGAATCTGGACTTTATGGCTACACCTTC	CASSESGLYGYTF	TRBV25-1	TRBJ1-2	NA	NA	13
TGTGCCAGCAGTTTCGTCCCTTCGGACAGGTTAAATTCACCCCTCCACTTT	CASSFVPSDRLNSPLHF	TRBV28	TRBJ1-6	TRBD1	once	17
TGTGCCAGCAGCTTACAGGGGAATCAGCCCCAGCATTTT	CASSLQGNQPQHF	TRBV7-2	TRBJ1-5	NA	NA	13
TGTGCCAGCAGTTTTGCGGGGGCAGCTTTCTTT	CASSFAGAAFF	TRBV27	TRBJ1-1	NA	NA	11
TGTGCCAGCAGTCGGCAGACAGGGGGCTGGTACACTGAAGCTTTCTTT	CASSRQTGGWYTEAFF	TRBV7-9	TRBJ1-1	TRBD1	NA	16
TGTGCCAGCAGCCCTTTTGAGACAGACAATCAGCCCCAGCATTTT	CASSPFETDNQPQHF	TRBV7-9	TRBJ1-5	NA	NA	15
TGTGCCAGCAGCGAACCAAGAGCCGGGGAGCTGTTTTTT	CASSEPRAGELFF	TRBV2	TRBJ2-2	NA	NA	13
TGCGCCAGCAGCCCACGGACAGAGCCCCGGGAGGTTGACTATGGCTACACCTTC	CASSPRTEPREVDYGYTF	TRBV4-1	TRBJ1-2	NA	NA	18
TGTGCCAGCAGCCAAGGCGGGCAGTTCAATCAGCCCCAGCATTTT	CASSQGGQFNQPQHF	TRBV4-2	TRBJ1-5	NA	NA	15
TGCGCCAGCAGCCAAGAACCGGGACCCGGGGGAACTGAAGCTTTCTTT	CASSQEPGPGGTEAFF	TRBV4-1	TRBJ1-1	NA	NA	16
TGTGCCAGCAGCCAAGGACAGGGGGACTATGGCTACACCTTC	CASSQGQGDYGYTF	TRBV9	TRBJ1-2	TRBD1	NA	14
TGTGCCATCAGTGGTGATGGAGGGTCGGGCACTGAAGCTTTCTTT	CAISGDGGSGTEAFF	TRBV10-3	TRBJ1-1	NA	NA	15
TGTGCCAGCAGTACGGATGGCGGGGGGGCGAAGACCCAGTACTTC	CASSTDGGGAKTQYF	TRBV28	TRBJ2-5	TRBD2	NA	15
TGTGCCAGCAGTGGGTACAGCCCTGCAACTAATGAAAAACTGTTTTTT	CASSGYSPATNEKLFF	TRBV2	TRBJ1-4	NA	NA	16
TGCGCCAGCTCCCCGGGACTAGTTACAGATACGCAGTATTTT	CASSPGLVTDTQYF	TRBV5-1	TRBJ2-3	TRBD2	NA	14
TGTGCCAGCAGCAGGGGGGACCTGGATAGCAATCAGCCCCAGCATTTT	CASSRGDLDSNQPQHF	TRBV2	TRBJ1-5	TRBD1	NA	16
TGTGCCAGCATAAGAGGGGGGGAAACAGATACGCAGTATTTT	CASIRGGETDTQYF	TRBV28	TRBJ2-3	NA	NA	14
TGTGCCAGCTCACCAAGCCGTATTGGAAACACCATATATTTT	CASSPSRIGNTIYF	TRBV18	TRBJ1-3	NA	NA	14
TGTGCCAGCAGCCAAGATAGGTGGGGGGATGGGGGCACAGATACGCAGTATTTT	CASSQDRWGDGGTDTQYF	TRBV3-1/TRBV3-2	TRBJ2-3	NA	NA	18
TGTGCCACCAGCAGAGATGCGGGGGCCTACGAGCAGTACTTC	CATSRDAGAYEQYF	TRBV15	TRBJ2-7	TRBD2	few	14
TGTGCCAGTGGGGGGGCGCGAAGGGTCTTC	CASGGARRVF	TRBV19	TRBJ2-1	NA	NA	10
TGTGCCATCCGCGCAGGGGTGGATCAGCCCCAGCATTTT	CAIRAGVDQPQHF	TRBV10-3	TRBJ1-5	NA	once	13
TGTGCCAGCAGGGGAGGGACGAGCTCCTACAATGAGCAGTTCTTC	CASRGGTSSYNEQFF	TRBV2	TRBJ2-1	TRBD2	NA	15
TGTGCCAGCAGCGAGTTGTCCGCAGGGCGCACTGAAGCTTTCTTT	CASSELSAGRTEAFF	TRBV2	TRBJ1-1	NA	NA	15
TGTGCCAGCAGTGAAACAGGGCGCAATCAGCCCCAGCATTTT	CASSETGRNQPQHF	TRBV2	TRBJ1-5	NA	once	14
TGCGCCAGCAGCCAAGATCGAGGCGGGGCCCGATGGGGAACTGAAGCTTTCTTT	CASSQDRGGARWGTEAFF	TRBV4-3	TRBJ1-1	NA	NA	18